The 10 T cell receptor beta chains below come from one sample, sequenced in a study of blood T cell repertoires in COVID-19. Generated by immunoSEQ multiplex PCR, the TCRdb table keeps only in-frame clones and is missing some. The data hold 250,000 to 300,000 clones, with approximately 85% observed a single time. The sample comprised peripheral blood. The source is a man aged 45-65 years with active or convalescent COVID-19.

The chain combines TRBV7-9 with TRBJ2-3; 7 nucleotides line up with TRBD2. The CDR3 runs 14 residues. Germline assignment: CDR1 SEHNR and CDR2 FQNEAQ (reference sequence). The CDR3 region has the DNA TGTGCTACGGTGGCTAGCGGACTCCGGGATACGCAGTATTTT. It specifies CATVASGLRDTQYF.

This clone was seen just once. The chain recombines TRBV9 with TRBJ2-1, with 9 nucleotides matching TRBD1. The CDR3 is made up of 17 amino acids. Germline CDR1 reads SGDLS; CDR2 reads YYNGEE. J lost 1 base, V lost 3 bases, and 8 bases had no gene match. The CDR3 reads CASSAEQGARSYNEQFF. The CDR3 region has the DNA TGTGCCAGCAGCGCCGAACAGGGGGCGCGGTCCTACAATGAGCAGTTCTTC.

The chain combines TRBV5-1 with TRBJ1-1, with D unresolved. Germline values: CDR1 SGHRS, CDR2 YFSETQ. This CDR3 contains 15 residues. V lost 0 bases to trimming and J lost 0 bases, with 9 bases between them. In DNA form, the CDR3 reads TGCGCCAGCAGCTTGGGGGCAAGAATGAACACTGAAGCTTTCTTT. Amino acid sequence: CASSLGARMNTEAFF. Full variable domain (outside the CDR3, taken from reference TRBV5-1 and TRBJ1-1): KAGVTQTPRYLIKTRGQQVTLSCSPISGHRSVSWYQQTPGQGLQFLFEYFSETQRNKGNFPGRFSGRQFSNSRSEMNVSTLELGDSALYLCASSLGARMNTEAFFGQGTRLTVV.

The CDR3 nucleotides read TGTGCCAGCAGCCCAACAGATAGCACAGATACGCAGTATTTT. Its protein is CASSPTDSTDTQYF. V gene TRBV7-3 combines with J gene TRBJ2-3; no definite D call. Trimming shortened V by 5 bases and J by 0 bases, and 9 bases separated the two germline ends. The CDR3 is made up of 14 amino acids. The germline V gene has CDR1 SGHTA and CDR2 FQGTGA. Full variable domain (remainder filled in from reference TRBV7-3 and TRBJ2-3): GAGVSQTPSNKVTEKGKYVELRCDPISGHTALYWYRQSLGQGPEFLIYFQGTGAADDSGLPNDRFFAVRPEGSVSTLKIQRTERGDSAVYLCASSPTDSTDTQYFGPGTRLTVL.

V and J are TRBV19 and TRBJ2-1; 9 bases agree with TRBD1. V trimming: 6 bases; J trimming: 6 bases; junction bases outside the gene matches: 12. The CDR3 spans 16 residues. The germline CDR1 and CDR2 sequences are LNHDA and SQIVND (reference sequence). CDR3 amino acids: CASSPQVGQGANEQFF. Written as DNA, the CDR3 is TGTGCCAGTAGCCCCCAGGTGGGACAGGGTGCCAATGAGCAGTTCTTC.

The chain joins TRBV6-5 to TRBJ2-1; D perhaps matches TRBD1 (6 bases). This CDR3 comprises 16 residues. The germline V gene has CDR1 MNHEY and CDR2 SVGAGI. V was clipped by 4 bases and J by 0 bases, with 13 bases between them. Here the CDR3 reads CASSSSWTDSYNEQFF. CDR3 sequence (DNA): TGTGCCAGCAGTTCATCCTGGACAGACTCCTACAATGAGCAGTTCTTC.

The CDR3 nucleotides read TGTGCCAGCAGCTCACCGGGACTAGCGACCTACAATGAGCAGTTCTTC. This gives the protein CASSSPGLATYNEQFF. The genes are TRBV5-6 and TRBJ2-1; TRBD2 matches at 10 bases. After removal of 3 bases from V and 2 bases from J, the junction contained 5 bases not matched to a gene. The CDR3 covers 16 residues. The germline V gene encodes CDR1 SGHDT and CDR2 YYEEEE.

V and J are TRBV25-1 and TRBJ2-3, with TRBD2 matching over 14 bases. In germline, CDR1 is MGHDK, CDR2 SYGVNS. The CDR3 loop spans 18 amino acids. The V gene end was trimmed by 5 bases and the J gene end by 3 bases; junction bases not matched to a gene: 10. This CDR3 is CASSLTSGRALGTDTQYF. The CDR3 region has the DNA TGTGCCAGCAGTTTGACTAGCGGGAGGGCCCTCGGGACAGATACGCAGTATTTT.

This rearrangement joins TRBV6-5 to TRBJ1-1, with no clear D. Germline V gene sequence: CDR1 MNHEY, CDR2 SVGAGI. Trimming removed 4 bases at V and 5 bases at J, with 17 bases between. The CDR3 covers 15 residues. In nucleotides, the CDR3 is TGTGCCAGCAGTTTCGCGCAATACGGGGAGACTGAAGCTTTCTTT. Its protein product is CASSFAQYGETEAFF.

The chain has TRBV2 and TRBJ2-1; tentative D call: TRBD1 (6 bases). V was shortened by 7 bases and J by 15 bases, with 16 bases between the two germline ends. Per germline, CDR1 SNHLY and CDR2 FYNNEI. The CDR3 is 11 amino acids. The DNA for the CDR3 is TGTGCCAGCAACGAGGGGGTAGGCCCGTTCTTC. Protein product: CASNEGVGPFF.